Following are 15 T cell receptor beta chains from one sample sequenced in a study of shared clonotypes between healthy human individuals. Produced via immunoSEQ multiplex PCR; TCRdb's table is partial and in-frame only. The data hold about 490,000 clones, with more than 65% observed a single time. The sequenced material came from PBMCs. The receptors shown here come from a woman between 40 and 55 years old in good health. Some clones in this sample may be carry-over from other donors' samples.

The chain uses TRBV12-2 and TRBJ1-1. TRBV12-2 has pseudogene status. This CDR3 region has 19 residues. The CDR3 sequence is CASRSPSLAESPMNTEAFF. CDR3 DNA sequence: TGTGCAAGTCGCTCACCGAGCTTGGCTGAAAGCCCCATGAACACTGAAGCTTTCTTT.

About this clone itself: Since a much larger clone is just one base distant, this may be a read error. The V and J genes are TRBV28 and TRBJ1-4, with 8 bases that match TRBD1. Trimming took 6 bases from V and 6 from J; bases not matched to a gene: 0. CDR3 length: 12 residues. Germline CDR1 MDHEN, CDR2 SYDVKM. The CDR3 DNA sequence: TGTGCCAGCAGGACAGGGGATGAAAAACTGTTTTTT. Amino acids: CASRTGDEKLFF.

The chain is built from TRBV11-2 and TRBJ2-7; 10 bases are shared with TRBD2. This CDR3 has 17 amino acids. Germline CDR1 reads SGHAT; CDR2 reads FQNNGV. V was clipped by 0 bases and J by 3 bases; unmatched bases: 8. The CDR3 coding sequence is TGTGCCAGCAGCTTAGATCTTCCTAGCGGGAGAAACTACGAGCAGTACTTC. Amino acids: CASSLDLPSGRNYEQYF.

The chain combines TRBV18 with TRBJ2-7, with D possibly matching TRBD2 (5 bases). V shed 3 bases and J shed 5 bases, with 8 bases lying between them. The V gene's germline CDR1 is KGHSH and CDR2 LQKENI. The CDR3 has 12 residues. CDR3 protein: CASSPGANEQYF. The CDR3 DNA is TGTGCCAGCTCACCGGGAGCTAACGAGCAGTACTTC.

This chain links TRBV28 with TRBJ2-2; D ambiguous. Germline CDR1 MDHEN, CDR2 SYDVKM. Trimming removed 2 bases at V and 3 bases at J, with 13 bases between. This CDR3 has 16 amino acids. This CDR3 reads CASSLAGRKHTGELFF. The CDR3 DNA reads TGTGCCAGCAGTTTAGCCGGACGGAAACACACCGGGGAGCTGTTTTTT. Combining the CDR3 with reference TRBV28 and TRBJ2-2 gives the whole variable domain DVKVTQSSRYLVKRTGEKVFLECVQDMDHENMFWYRQDPGLGLRLIYFSYDVKMKEKGDIPEGYSVSREKKERFSLILESASTNQTSMYLCASSLAGRKHTGELFFGEGSRLTVL.

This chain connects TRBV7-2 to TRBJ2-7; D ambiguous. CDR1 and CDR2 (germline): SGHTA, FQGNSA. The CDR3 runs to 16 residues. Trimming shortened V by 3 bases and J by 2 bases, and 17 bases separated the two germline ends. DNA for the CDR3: TGTGCCAGCAGCTTGGTTGCGGCGAGCGAAACCTACGAGCAGTACTTC. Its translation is CASSLVAASETYEQYF.

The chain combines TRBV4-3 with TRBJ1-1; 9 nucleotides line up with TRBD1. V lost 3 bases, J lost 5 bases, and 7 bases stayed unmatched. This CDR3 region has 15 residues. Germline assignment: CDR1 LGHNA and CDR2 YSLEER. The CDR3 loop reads CASSHDRGARTEAFF. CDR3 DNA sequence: TGCGCCAGCAGCCACGACAGGGGGGCTAGAACTGAAGCTTTCTTT.

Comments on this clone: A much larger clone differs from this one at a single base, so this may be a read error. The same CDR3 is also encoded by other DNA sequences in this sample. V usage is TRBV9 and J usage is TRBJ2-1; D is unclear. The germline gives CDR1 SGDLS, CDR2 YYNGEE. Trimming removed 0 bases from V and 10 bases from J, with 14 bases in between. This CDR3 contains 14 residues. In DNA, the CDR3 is TGTGCCAGCAGCGTAGAAGTAGATTCTAACGAGCAGTTCTTC. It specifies CASSVEVDSNEQFF. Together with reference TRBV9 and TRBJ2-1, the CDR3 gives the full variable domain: DSGVTQTPKHLITATGQRVTLRCSPRSGDLSVYWYQQSLDQGLQFLIQYYNGEERAKGNILERFSAQQFPDLHSELNLSSLELGDSALYFCASSVEVDSNEQFFGPGTRLTVL.

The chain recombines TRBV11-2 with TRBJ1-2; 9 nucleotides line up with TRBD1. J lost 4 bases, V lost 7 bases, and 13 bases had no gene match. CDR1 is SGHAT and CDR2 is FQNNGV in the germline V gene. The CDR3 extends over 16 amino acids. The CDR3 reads CASTSLQGASGYGYTF. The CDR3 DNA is TGTGCCAGCACCTCTCTACAGGGGGCAAGTGGCTATGGCTACACCTTC.

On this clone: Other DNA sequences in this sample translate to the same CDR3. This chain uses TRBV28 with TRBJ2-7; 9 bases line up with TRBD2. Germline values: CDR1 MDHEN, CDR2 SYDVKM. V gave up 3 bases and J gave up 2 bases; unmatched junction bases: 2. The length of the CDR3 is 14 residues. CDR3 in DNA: TGTGCCAGCAGTTTGCCTAGCGGGGCCTACGAGCAGTACTTC. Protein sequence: CASSLPSGAYEQYF.

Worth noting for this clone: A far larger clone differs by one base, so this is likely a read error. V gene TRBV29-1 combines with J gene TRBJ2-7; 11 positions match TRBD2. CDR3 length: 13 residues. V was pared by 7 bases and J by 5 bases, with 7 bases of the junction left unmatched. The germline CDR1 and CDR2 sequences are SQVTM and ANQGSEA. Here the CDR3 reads CSAAGLAVHEQYF. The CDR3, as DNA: TGCAGCGCTGCGGGACTAGCGGTCCACGAGCAGTACTTC.

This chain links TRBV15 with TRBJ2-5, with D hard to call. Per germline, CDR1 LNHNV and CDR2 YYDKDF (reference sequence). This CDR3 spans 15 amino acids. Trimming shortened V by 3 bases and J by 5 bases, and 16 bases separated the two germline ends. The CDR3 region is CATSRAKVQEETQYF. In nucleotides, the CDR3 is TGTGCCACCAGCAGGGCCAAGGTTCAAGAGGAGACCCAGTACTTC.

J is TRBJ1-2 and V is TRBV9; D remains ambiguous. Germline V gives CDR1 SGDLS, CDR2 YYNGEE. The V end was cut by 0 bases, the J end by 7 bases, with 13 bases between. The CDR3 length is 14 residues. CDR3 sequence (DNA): TGTGCCAGCAGCGTAGATCGGGGAGCGGGTGGCTACACCTTC. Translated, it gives CASSVDRGAGGYTF.

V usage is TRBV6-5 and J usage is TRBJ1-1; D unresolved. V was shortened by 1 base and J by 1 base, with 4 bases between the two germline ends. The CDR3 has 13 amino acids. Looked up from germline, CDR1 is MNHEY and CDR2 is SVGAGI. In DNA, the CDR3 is TGTGCCAGCAGTTACTACGGGAACACTGAAGCTTTCTTT. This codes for CASSYYGNTEAFF.

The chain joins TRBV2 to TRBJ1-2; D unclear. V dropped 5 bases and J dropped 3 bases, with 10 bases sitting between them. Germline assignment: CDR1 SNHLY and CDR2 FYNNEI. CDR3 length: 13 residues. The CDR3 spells CASSQAEYYGYTF. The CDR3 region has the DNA TGTGCCAGCAGTCAGGCCGAGTACTATGGCTACACCTTC. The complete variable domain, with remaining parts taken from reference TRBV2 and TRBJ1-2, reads EPEVTQTPSHQVTQMGQEVILRCVPISNHLYFYWYRQILGQKVEFLVSFYNNEISEKSEIFDDQFSVERPDGSNFTLKIRSTKLEDSAMYFCASSQAEYYGYTFGSGTRLTVV.